This TCR beta chain is drawn from a study of post-analysis software for immune sequencing data. Researchers reported that TCR beta cDNA libraries carried unique molecular identifiers. Each CDR3 protein gets one entry after TCRdb re-called the PCR reads with MiXCR. The sample yields about 760,000 distinct CDR3 sequences, roughly 27% seen once. Study-level results: Higher frequency in patients than in controls was seen for roughly five TRBV segments, with TRBV5-6, TRBV5-1 and TRBV20-1 among them.

Germline CDR1 is KGHSH and CDR2 is LQKENI. This CDR3 is built from 14 residues. V lost 5 bases to trimming and J lost 5 bases; unmatched junction nucleotides: 6. This clonotype was counted a few times. Antigen: not known. This sequence originates from a girl between 5 and 17 years old with multiple sclerosis. The sample taken for sequencing was blood. The chain uses TRBV18 and TRBJ2-7; 10 bases are a match to TRBD1. The CDR3 DNA follows: TGTGCCAGCTCAGCGGGACAGGGGACGGACGAGCAGTACTTC. It codes for CASSAGQGTDEQYF. Complete variable domain (other parts from reference TRBV18 and TRBJ2-7): NAGVMQNPRHLVRRRGQEARLRCSPMKGHSHVYWYRQLPEEGLKFMVYLQKENIIDESGMPKERFSAEFPKEGPSILRIQQVVRGDSAAYFCASSAGQGTDEQYFGPGTRLTVT.